This TCR beta chain emerged from a study of cytomegalovirus exposure and HLA in healthy donors. The repertoire was sequenced with immunoSEQ multiplex PCR; TCRdb's copy has only in-frame clones and lacks some. The sample has around 98,000 clones; roughly 87% are singletons. The ends were cut back, 4 bases at V and 2 bases at J, with 9 bases in the middle. This CDR3 contains 14 residues. The germline V gene encodes CDR1 ENHRY and CDR2 SYGVKD. This TCR was recovered from a woman in her twenties or thirties in good health and CMV-seronegative. This chain joins TRBV10-3 and TRBJ1-5; the D gene is possibly TRBD1 (5 bases). Sequenced sample: PBMCs. CDR3 nucleotide sequence: TGTGCCATCAGTGCGGAGACAGGCAATCAGCCCCAGCATTTT. It encodes CAISAETGNQPQHF.